This record concerns one TCR beta chain sequence. The entry originates in a study of blood T cell repertoires in COVID-19. TCRdb keeps only in-frame clones here, not all; method: immunoSEQ multiplex PCR. The repertoire holds about 330,000 clones, with 92% as singletons. The CDR3 spans 16 residues. The V gene lost 6 bases and the J gene lost 3 bases, with 17 bases spanning the gap. From germline, CDR1 is MDHEN and CDR2 SYDVKM. V is TRBV28 and J is TRBJ2-2; perhaps TRBD2 as D (7 bases). Specimen: PBMCs or T cells enriched from blood (not recorded which). This receptor was obtained from a woman aged 25 to 39 who had recovered from COVID-19. CDR3: CASRPRGEGDTGELFF. DNA of the CDR3: TGTGCCAGCAGACCTCGCGGGGAGGGGGACACCGGGGAGCTGTTTTTT.